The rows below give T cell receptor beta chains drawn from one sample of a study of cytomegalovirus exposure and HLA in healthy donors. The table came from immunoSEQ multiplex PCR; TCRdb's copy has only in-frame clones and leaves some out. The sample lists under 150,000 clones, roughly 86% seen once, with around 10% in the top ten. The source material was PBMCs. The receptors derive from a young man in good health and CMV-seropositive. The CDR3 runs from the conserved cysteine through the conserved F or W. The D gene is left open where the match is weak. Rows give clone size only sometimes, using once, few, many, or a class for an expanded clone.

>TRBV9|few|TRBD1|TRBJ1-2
TGTGCCAGCAGCGTAGCTAGAGGGGGCCGGGGCTACACCTTC
CASSVARGGRGYTF
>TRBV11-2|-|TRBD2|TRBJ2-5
TGTGCCAGCAGCCCTAGCGGACAAGAGACCCAGTACTTC
CASSPSGQETQYF
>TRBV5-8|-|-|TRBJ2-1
TGTGCCAGCAGCTCGCGGGAACCATTTGGGCAGTTCTTC
CASSSREPFGQFF
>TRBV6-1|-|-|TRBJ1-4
TGTGCCAGCAGTGATACCGTATTCCCTAGAAGGACTAATGAAAAACTGTTTTTT
CASSDTVFPRRTNEKLFF
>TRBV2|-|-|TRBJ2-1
TGTGCCAGCCAGGAACAGGGTCGACCCAATGAGCAGTTCTTC
CASQEQGRPNEQFF
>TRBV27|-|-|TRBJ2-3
TGTGCCAGCACCCCAGGACTGGCGGGATTCACAGATACGCAGTATTTT
CASTPGLAGFTDTQYF
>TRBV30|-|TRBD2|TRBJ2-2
TGTGCCTGGAGGAGAGCCGGGAGGACCGGGGAGCTGTTTTTT
CAWRRAGRTGELFF
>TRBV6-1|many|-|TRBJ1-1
TGTGCCAGCAGTGAAGGGGAGAGATTAGAAGCTTTCTTT
CASSEGERLEAFF
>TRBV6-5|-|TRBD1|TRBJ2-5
TGTGCCAGCAGGGGGACAGGGAGTACAGAGACCCAGTACTTC
CASRGTGSTETQYF
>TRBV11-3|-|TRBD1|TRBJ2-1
TGTGCCAGCAGCTACGACAGGGGGCATAACAATGAGCAGTTCTTC
CASSYDRGHNNEQFF
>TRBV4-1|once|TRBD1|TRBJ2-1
TGCGCCAGCAGCCGACCAGGGGGAAATGAGCAGTTCTTC
CASSRPGGNEQFF
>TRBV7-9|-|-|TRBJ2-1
TGTGCCAGCAGCTTAGCAAGACAGGTGGGGAATGAGCAGTTCTTC
CASSLARQVGNEQFF
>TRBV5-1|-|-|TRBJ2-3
TGCGCCAGCAGCACACCAGGGACAGATACGCAGTATTTT
CASSTPGTDTQYF
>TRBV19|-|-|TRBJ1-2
TGTGCCAGTAGTATCTCAGGGCTCGGTGGCTACACCTTC
CASSISGLGGYTF
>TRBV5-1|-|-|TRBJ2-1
TGCGCTACGGCAGGGAACGTAGGCAATGAGCAGTTCTTC
CATAGNVGNEQFF
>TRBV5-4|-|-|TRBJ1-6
TGTGCCAGCAGCTTGACAGGGATGTCCTATAATTCACCCCTCCACTTT
CASSLTGMSYNSPLHF
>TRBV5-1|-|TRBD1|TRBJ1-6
TGCGCCAGCAGCTCAGACAGGGTTGATTCACCCCTCCACTTT
CASSSDRVDSPLHF
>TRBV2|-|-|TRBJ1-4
TGTGCCAGCAAGGGACTTTCAGAAAAACTGTTTTTT
CASKGLSEKLFF
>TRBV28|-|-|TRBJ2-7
TGTGCCTCCAGAGGGGGTCAGTGGTCCGAGCAGTACTTC
CASRGGQWSEQYF
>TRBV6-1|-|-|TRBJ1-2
TGTGCCAGCAGTGACAGCTATGGCTACACCTTC
CASSDSYGYTF
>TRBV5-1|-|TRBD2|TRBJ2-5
TGCGCCAGCAGCCGCGGGCTAGCGGGGAATGGCCAAGAGACCCAGTACTTC
CASSRGLAGNGQETQYF
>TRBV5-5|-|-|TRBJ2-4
TGTGCCAGCAGCTCGACAGTAGCCAAAAACATTCAGTACTTC
CASSSTVAKNIQYF
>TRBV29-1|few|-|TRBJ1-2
TGCAGCGTTGATCTGTGGGACAAGGGTGGCTACACCTTC
CSVDLWDKGGYTF
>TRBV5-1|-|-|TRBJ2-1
TGCGCCAGCAGCTCCCTGACAGACTACAATGAGCAGTTCTTC
CASSSLTDYNEQFF
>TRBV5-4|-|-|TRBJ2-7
TGTGCCAGCAGCCTTCGCGGCGAGCAGTACTTC
CASSLRGEQYF
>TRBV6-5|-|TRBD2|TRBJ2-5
TGTGCCAGCAGGACTTCGGCGGGGGGGACCCAGTACTTC
CASRTSAGGTQYF
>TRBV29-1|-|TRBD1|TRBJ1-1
TGCAGCGTTGAAGTAGAGGGGGCCGGGAACACTGAAGCTTTCTTT
CSVEVEGAGNTEAFF
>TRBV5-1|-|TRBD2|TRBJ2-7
TGCGCCAGCAGCTTGTCCGCGGGAGTCAGTCTGGAGCAGTACTTC
CASSLSAGVSLEQYF